These 7 T cell receptor beta chains originate from one sample sequenced in a study of blood T cells in healthy people across ages. Using a J-beta primer mix together with a sample-barcoded 5' primer, a second PCR was run for roughly 7 to 12 cycles. In TCRdb, the 5' RACE reads were re-called with MiXCR into one record per CDR3 protein. The sample lists 700,000 to 900,000 distinct CDR3 sequences; roughly 24% were seen once. This sample was also put to use in a study of T cells of mothers and their children.

The sequenced material came from blood. These receptors were taken from a boy younger than 18 in good health.

J is TRBJ2-2 and V is TRBV6-6, with a weak D call TRBD1 (6 bases). V lost 11 bases and J lost 6, with 25 bases in between. From germline, CDR1 is MNHNY and CDR2 SVGAGI (reference sequence). CDR3 length equals 16 residues. The CDR3 is CAGSETQGPWAGELFF. The DNA for the CDR3 is TGTGCCGGATCCGAAACACAGGGTCCATGGGCCGGGGAGCTGTTTTTT.

The gene calls are TRBV20-1 and TRBJ1-1; a possible D gene is TRBD1 (6 bases). CDR1 DFQATT and CDR2 SNEGSKA come from the germline V gene (reference sequence). The CDR3 runs to 12 residues. V was clipped by 6 bases and J by 4 bases, with 12 bases between them. The CDR3 DNA is TGCAGTGCCAGCAGAGGGGGCACTGAAGCTTTCTTT. It specifies CSASRGGTEAFF.

The CDR3 bases are TGTGCCAGCAGGGACAGAGGGTCCGGGGAGACCCAGTACTTC. Residues: CASRDRGSGETQYF. The gene calls are TRBV6-2 or TRBV6-3 and TRBJ2-5; possible D gene TRBD1, 6 bases. Germline V lookup: CDR1 MNHEY, CDR2 SVGEGT. Trimming left V 6 bases short and J 5 bases short, with 16 bases between. The CDR3 extends over 14 amino acids.

V and J are TRBV18 and TRBJ2-5; no firm D call. The DNA matches TRBJ2-7 better at its end, which makes the J call doubtful. CDR3 length equals 14 residues. The germline CDR1 and CDR2 sequences are KGHSH and LQKENI. The CDR3 here is CASSPPNEPYEQYF. For the CDR3, the DNA is TGTGCCAGCTCACCTCCCAATGAGCCCTACGAGCAGTACTTC.

In the case of this clonotype: At one end the junction does not follow the germline gene, possibly because of a read error. The rearrangement joins TRBV20-1 to TRBJ2-3; TRBD1 matches 8 bases. The CDR3 has 14 amino acids. CDR1 DFQATT and CDR2 SNEGSKA come from the germline V gene (reference sequence). The DNA for the CDR3 is TGCAGTCCCAAGACAGGGGTTTTCACAGACACGCAGTATTTT. Translating gives CSPKTGVFTDTQYF.

The V gene is TRBV12-3 or TRBV12-4, the J gene TRBJ1-2; no reliable D call. The V end lost 4 bases, the J end lost 4 bases, and 7 bases lay between the germline ends. This CDR3 is 12 amino acids long. In DNA, the CDR3 is TGTGCCAGCAGTTCCATAGGCTATGGCTACACCTTC. Translating it yields CASSSIGYGYTF.

The chain has TRBV7-9 and TRBJ2-2; weak D call: TRBD1 (5 bases). In germline, CDR1 is SEHNR, CDR2 FQNEAQ (reference sequence). The CDR3 sequence is 12 residues long. V was trimmed by 7 bases and J by 4 bases, leaving 7 bases between them. The CDR3 DNA reads as TGTGCCAGCAACCAGGGCACCGGGGAGCTGTTTTTT. As protein: CASNQGTGELFF.